This T cell receptor (beta chain) comes out of a study of blood T cells in healthy people across ages. Germline values: CDR1 SGHTA, CDR2 FQGNSA. Trimming pared 1 base from V and 7 bases from J, leaving 13 bases between. The CDR3 has 14 amino acids. Together with a sample-barcoded 5' primer, a J-beta primer mix was included in a second PCR lasting about 6 to 11 cycles. TCRdb re-called the 5' RACE reads with MiXCR, one entry per CDR3 protein. In the table there are about 1.4 million distinct CDR3 sequences, roughly 64% of which are singletons. As concerns this clonotype: Its specificity is unknown.

Study conclusions and caveats: In older individuals, TCR beta diversity per million T cells was lower, falling roughly linearly with age.

Every donor gave approximately 10 milliliters of peripheral blood. The amount of total RNA extracted per sample was at least 5.5 micrograms. The origin of this receptor is a man aged 18 to 30 in good health. The sequenced sample consisted of blood. This chain links TRBV7-2 with TRBJ2-5; tentatively, D is TRBD1 or TRBD2 (5 bases each). The CDR3 coding sequence is TGTGCCAGCAGCTTAGGGGGACCTAGAGGGACCCAGTACTTC. Its protein product is CASSLGGPRGTQYF.